The clone carrying this T cell receptor (beta chain) occurred once. Its target is not known. This record belongs to a study of CD8 T cells in Susac syndrome. Sequencing of TCR beta, carried out with a high-throughput approach, was applied to CD8+ and CD4+ T cells from the blood. Study observations and caveats: The study recognized that its TCR sequencing and HLA analysis covered a relatively small number of individuals.

A quantity of about 0.5 to 1 ug RNA underwent reverse transcription using random hexamers. Each CDR3 protein is one row after TCRdb ran MiXCR on the immunoSEQ multiplex PCR reads. The repertoire includes about 250,000 distinct CDR3 sequences, roughly 93% of them detected once, and around 0.067% sits in the top ten. The specimen was CD4+ T cells from PBMCs. The receptor was isolated from a human donor with multiple sclerosis.

This CDR3 reads CASLQVPDYGYTF. The CDR3 DNA is TGTGCCAGCCTACAGGTTCCGGACTATGGCTACACCTTC. The chain uses TRBV10-3 and TRBJ1-2, with D possibly being TRBD1 (5 bases). CDR3 length equals 13 residues. The germline gives CDR1 ENHRY, CDR2 SYGVKD. Trimming removed 10 bases at V and 3 bases at J, with 15 bases between.